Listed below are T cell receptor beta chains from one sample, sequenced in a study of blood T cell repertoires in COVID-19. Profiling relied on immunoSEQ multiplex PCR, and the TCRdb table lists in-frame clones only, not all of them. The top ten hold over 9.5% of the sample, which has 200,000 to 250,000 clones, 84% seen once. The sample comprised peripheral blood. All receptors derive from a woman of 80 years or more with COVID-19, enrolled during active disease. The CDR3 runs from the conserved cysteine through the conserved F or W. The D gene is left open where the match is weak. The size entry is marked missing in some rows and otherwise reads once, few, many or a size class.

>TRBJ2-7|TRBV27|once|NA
CASSPKPGQLRSYEQYF
TGTGCCAGCAGTCCCAAGCCCGGACAGCTTCGGTCCTACGAGCAGTACTTC
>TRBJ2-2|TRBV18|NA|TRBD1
CASSGARDREENTGELFF
TGTGCCAGCTCAGGGGCCCGGGACAGGGAGGAGAACACCGGGGAGCTGTTTTTT
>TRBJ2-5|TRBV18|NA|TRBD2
CASSPPAGGQETQYF
TGTGCCAGCTCACCACCCGCGGGGGGCCAAGAGACCCAGTACTTC
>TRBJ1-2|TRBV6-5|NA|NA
CASSYSAGSYTF
TGTGCCAGCAGCTACTCGGCGGGTAGCTACACCTTC
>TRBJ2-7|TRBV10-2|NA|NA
CASSEVSLNEQYF
TGCGCCAGCAGTGAAGTGAGTTTGAACGAGCAGTACTTC
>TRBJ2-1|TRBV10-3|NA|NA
CAISPGTGPGEQFF
TGTGCCATCAGCCCCGGGACTGGACCGGGTGAGCAGTTCTTC
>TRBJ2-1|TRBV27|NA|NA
CASSLLGGGGFNEQFF
TGTGCCAGCAGTTTATTGGGCGGGGGCGGGTTTAATGAGCAGTTCTTC
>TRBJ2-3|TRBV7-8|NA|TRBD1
CASSFRQGAGTDTQYF
TGTGCCAGCAGCTTCCGCCAGGGGGCGGGCACAGATACGCAGTATTTT
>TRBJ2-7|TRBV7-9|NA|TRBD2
CASSFSGGVGEQYF
TGTGCCAGCAGCTTTTCCGGGGGGGTAGGCGAGCAGTACTTC
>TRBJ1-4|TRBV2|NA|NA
CASSGPGTIFGLFF
TGTGCCAGCAGCGGTCCCGGGACTATATTTGGACTGTTTTTT
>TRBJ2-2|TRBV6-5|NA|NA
CATRRTGELFF
TGTGCCACCAGGAGGACCGGGGAGCTGTTTTTT
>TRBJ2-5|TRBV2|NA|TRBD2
CASSVAGGSETQYF
TGTGCCAGCAGCGTAGCGGGGGGGTCAGAGACCCAGTACTTC
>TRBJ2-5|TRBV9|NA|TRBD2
CASSVESSGVRGETQYF
TGTGCCAGCAGCGTAGAGTCTAGCGGGGTGAGGGGAGAGACCCAGTACTTC
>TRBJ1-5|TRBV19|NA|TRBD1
CASSKDRDQPQHF
TGTGCCAGTAGCAAAGACAGGGACCAGCCCCAGCATTTT
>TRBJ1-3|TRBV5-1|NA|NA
CASSPEGAAGNTIYF
TGCGCCAGCAGCCCCGAAGGGGCAGCTGGAAACACCATATATTTT
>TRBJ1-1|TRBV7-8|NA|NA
CASSLRVEAFF
TGTGCCAGCAGCCTACGGGTTGAAGCTTTCTTT
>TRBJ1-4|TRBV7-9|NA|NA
CASSLSQGSEKLFF
TGTGCCAGCAGCTTAAGTCAGGGTTCTGAAAAACTGTTTTTT
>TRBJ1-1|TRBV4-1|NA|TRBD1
CASSQGLQGARTEAFF
TGCGCCAGCAGCCAAGGTTTACAGGGGGCGCGCACTGAAGCTTTCTTT
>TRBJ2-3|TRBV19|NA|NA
CASSISLPGLGSDTQYF
TGTGCCAGTAGTATAAGCCTTCCAGGGCTGGGTTCAGATACGCAGTATTTT
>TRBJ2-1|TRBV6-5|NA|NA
CASMGRMDNEQFF
TGTGCCAGCATGGGGAGGATGGACAATGAGCAGTTCTTC
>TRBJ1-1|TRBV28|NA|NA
CASSLASGSGSEAFF
TGTGCCAGCAGTTTAGCGTCGGGGAGTGGGTCTGAAGCTTTCTTT
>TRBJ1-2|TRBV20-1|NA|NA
CSGARNYGYTF
TGCAGTGGGGCCAGAAACTATGGCTACACCTTC
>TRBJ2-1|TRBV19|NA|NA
CASSYSVDNEQFF
TGTGCCAGTAGTTATAGCGTAGACAATGAGCAGTTCTTC
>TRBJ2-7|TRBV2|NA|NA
CASSEVSEQYF
TGTGCCAGCAGTGAAGTTAGCGAGCAGTACTTC
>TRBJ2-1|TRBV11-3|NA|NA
CASSRTSSSYNEQFF
TGTGCCAGCAGCCGGACTTCCAGCTCCTACAATGAGCAGTTCTTC
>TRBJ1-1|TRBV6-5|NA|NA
CASRRTANTEAFF
TGTGCCAGCAGGAGGACAGCTAACACTGAAGCTTTCTTT
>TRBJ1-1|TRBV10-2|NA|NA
CASRLGTGWHSAFF
TGCGCCAGCAGGCTAGGTACGGGGTGGCACTCGGCTTTCTTT
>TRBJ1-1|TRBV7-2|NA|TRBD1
CASRAGQGNTEAFF
TGTGCCAGCCGGGCGGGACAGGGCAACACTGAAGCTTTCTTT
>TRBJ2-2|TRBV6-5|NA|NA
CASRLNRVNTGELFF
TGTGCCAGCAGACTCAACAGGGTTAACACCGGGGAGCTGTTTTTT
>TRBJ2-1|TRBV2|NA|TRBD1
CASTGQGRGEQFF
TGTGCCAGCACGGGACAGGGGAGAGGTGAGCAGTTCTTC
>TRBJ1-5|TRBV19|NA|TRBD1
CASSKRTGGLDQPQHF
TGTGCCAGTAGTAAAAGGACAGGGGGGTTGGATCAGCCCCAGCATTTT
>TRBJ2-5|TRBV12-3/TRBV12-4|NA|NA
CASSLSTGETQYF
TGTGCCAGCAGCCTCTCCACCGGAGAGACCCAGTACTTC
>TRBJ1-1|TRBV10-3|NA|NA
CAIIGQGNTEAFF
TGTGCCATCATAGGCCAGGGGAACACTGAAGCTTTCTTT
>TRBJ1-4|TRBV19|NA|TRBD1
CASTALDREKLFF
TGTGCCAGTACCGCCTTGGACAGGGAAAAACTGTTTTTT
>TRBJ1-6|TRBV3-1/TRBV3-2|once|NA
CASSRRGQNNSPLHF
TGTGCCAGCAGCCGGAGGGGCCAGAATAATTCACCCCTCCACTTT
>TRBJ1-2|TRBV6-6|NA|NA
CASSYYGGSDGYTF
TGTGCCAGCAGTTACTACGGGGGGTCTGATGGCTACACCTTC
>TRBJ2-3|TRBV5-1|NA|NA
CASSLGSSSTDTQYF
TGCGCCAGCAGCTTGGGTTCGTCTAGCACAGATACGCAGTATTTT
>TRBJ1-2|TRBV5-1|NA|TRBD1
CASSTGQGSYGYTF
TGCGCCAGCAGCACTGGACAGGGGAGCTATGGCTACACCTTC
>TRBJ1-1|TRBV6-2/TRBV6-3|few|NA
CASSHPTAVEAFF
TGTGCCAGCAGCCATCCGACAGCCGTTGAAGCTTTCTTT
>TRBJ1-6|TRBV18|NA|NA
CASSPTGDNSPLHF
TGTGCCAGCTCTCCGACCGGGGATAATTCACCCCTCCACTTT
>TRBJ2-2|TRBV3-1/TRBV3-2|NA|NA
CASSYRVGELFF
TGTGCCAGCAGCTACAGGGTTGGGGAGCTGTTTTTT
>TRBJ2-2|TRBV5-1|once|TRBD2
CASSLTSGKNTGELFF
TGCGCCAGCAGCTTGACTAGCGGAAAGAACACCGGGGAGCTGTTTTTT
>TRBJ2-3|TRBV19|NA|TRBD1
CASTDRGGDTDTQYF
TGTGCCAGTACCGACAGGGGCGGCGACACAGATACGCAGTATTTT
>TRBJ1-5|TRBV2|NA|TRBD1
CASSAGGYRGSNQPQHF
TGTGCCAGCAGCGCGGGGGGGTACAGGGGATCAAATCAGCCCCAGCATTTT
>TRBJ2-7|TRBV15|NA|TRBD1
CATRQGTSSYEQYF
TGTGCCACCAGACAGGGGACAAGCTCCTACGAGCAGTACTTC
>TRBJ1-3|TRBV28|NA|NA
CASSSGGAGNTIYF
TGTGCCAGCAGTTCTGGGGGCGCCGGAAACACCATATATTTT
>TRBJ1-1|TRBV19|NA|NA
CASSVYSSAFF
TGTGCCAGTAGTGTGTACAGCTCAGCTTTCTTT
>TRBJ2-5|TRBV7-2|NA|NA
CASSLYLRSETQYF
TGTGCCAGCAGCTTATATCTGAGGTCGGAGACCCAGTACTTC
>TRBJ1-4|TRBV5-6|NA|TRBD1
CASSLRTGGSEKLFF
TGTGCCAGCAGCCTTAGGACAGGGGGGAGCGAAAAACTGTTTTTT
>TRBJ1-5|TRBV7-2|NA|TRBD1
CASSLGQGAHSNQPQHF
TGTGCCAGCAGCCTGGGACAGGGTGCCCATAGCAATCAGCCCCAGCATTTT
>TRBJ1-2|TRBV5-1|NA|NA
CASSSTGNYGYTF
TGCGCCAGCAGCTCTACAGGGAACTATGGCTACACCTTC
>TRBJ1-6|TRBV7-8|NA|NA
CASSAGQNYNSPLHF
TGTGCCAGCAGCGCCGGACAGAACTATAATTCACCCCTCCACTTT
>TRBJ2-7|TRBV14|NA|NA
CASSLGGGYEQYF
TGTGCCAGCAGCCTGGGGGGAGGCTACGAGCAGTACTTC